This entry lists 5 T cell receptor beta chains sequenced from one sample in a study of blood T cell repertoires in COVID-19. Profiling relied on immunoSEQ multiplex PCR, and the TCRdb table lists in-frame clones only, not all of them. Here the sample spans around 95,000 clones, 80% being singletons. The sample consisted of peripheral blood. All receptors come from a woman aged 70 to 79 with acute or convalescent COVID-19.

The chain combines TRBV12-3 or TRBV12-4 with TRBJ1-2, with unresolved D. The CDR3 consists of 13 residues. Trimming shortened V by 2 bases and J by 9 bases, and 13 bases separated the two germline ends. The DNA of the CDR3 is TGTGCCAGCAGTTTATCCCTCGAGCTGCGCTACACCTTC. Protein sequence: CASSLSLELRYTF.

This chain joins TRBV30 and TRBJ2-5, with D possibly being TRBD2 (6 bases). This CDR3 has 15 residues. The V end lost 0 bases, the J end lost 4 bases, and 15 bases lay between the germline ends. The germline V gene encodes CDR1 GTSNPN and CDR2 SVGIG (reference sequence). CDR3 residues: CAWSVPTGGVETQYF. The CDR3 coding sequence is TGTGCCTGGAGTGTACCGACCGGGGGTGTAGAGACCCAGTACTTC. Drawing the rest from reference TRBV30 and TRBJ2-5, the complete variable domain is SQTIHQWPATLVQPVGSPLSLECTVEGTSNPNLYWYRQAAGRGLQLLFYSVGIGQISSEVPQNLSASRPQDRQFILSSKKLLLSDSGFYLCAWSVPTGGVETQYFGPGTRLLVL.

The genes are TRBV30 and TRBJ1-2, with 9 nucleotides matching TRBD1. The V gene's germline CDR1 is GTSNPN and CDR2 SVGIG (reference sequence). The CDR3 sequence is 13 residues long. V lost 7 bases, J lost 7 bases, and 10 bases stayed unmatched. The CDR3 DNA follows: TGTGCCTTAACAGGGGGCGGAGGTGGTGGCTACACCTTC. Translating gives CALTGGGGGGYTF.

In the case of this clone: A read error may produce the germline difference seen at one junction end. The V call is TRBV28, the J call TRBJ2-4, with TRBD1 matching 9 bases. This CDR3 region has 11 residues. Germline V gene lookup returns CDR1 MDHEN and CDR2 SYDVKM. The CDR3 bases are TGTGCCAGCAATCACCGGGACAGGGCCCACTTC. Translation gives CASNHRDRAHF. The complete variable domain, with remaining parts taken from reference TRBV28 and TRBJ2-4, reads DVKVTQSSRYLVKRTGEKVFLECVQDMDHENMFWYRQDPGLGLRLIYFSYDVKMKEKGDIPEGYSVSREKKERFSLILESASTNQTSMYLCASNHRDRAHFGAGTRLSVL.

The chain is built from TRBV2 and TRBJ2-7; D is ambiguous. The CDR3 has 14 residues. V was cut by 7 bases and J by 2 bases, with 15 bases left in between. CDR1 and CDR2 (germline): SNHLY, FYNNEI. CDR3 DNA sequence: TGTGCCAGCACTTCAAGCAGGAACACCTACGAGCAGTACTTC. Its protein product is CASTSSRNTYEQYF.